This T cell receptor (beta chain) was captured in a study of T cells after yellow fever vaccination. Background on the study: Low-cell-number fractions were prepared with SMART-Seq v4 Ultra Low Input.

A universal primer site and UMIs were added as TCR cDNA was made by 5'RACE template switching. TCRdb re-derived calls from the 5' RACE reads in MiXCR, one entry per CDR3 protein. The repertoire holds 30,000 to 35,000 distinct CDR3 sequences, with 6.5% to 8% as singletons. Relative to its sample, this clonotype is medium-sized. Study conclusions and caveats: Some clonotypes, a small share, were shared between CD4 and CD8 compartments. Sorted memory subsets on day 0 lacked detectable levels of almost all vaccine-responding clonotypes.

The CDR3 contains 11 residues. The chain is built from TRBV21-1 and TRBJ2-7. TRBV21-1 is described as a pseudogene. This clonotype originated in a man aged 18 to 35 who received the YFV17D yellow fever vaccine. Here the sequenced sample was PBMCs, either bulk or a sorted T-cell subset (CD4+, CD8+, memory, or dextramer-sorted; not recorded which), taken on the day of the first yellow fever vaccination. CDR3 amino acids: CASSKGHEQYV. The CDR3 DNA sequence: TGTGCCAGCAGCAAAGGGCACGAGCAGTACGTC.